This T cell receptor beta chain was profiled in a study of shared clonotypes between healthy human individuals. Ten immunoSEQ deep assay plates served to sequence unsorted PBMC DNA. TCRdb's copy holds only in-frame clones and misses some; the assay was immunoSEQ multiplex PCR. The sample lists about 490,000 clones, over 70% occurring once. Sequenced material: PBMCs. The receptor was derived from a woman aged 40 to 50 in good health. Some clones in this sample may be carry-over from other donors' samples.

The CDR3 coding sequence is TGTGCCACCAGCGGCTGGACAGGCGAAGAACGTGAAAAACTGTTTTTT. It is translated as CATSGWTGEEREKLFF. The V and J genes are TRBV15 and TRBJ1-4; 7 nucleotides align to TRBD1. Per germline, CDR1 LNHNV and CDR2 YYDKDF (reference sequence). The CDR3 length is 16 residues. V gave up 5 bases and J gave up 7 bases; unmatched junction bases: 13. The whole variable domain, filled in from reference TRBV15 and TRBJ1-4, reads DAMVIQNPRYQVTQFGKPVTLSCSQTLNHNVMYWYQQKSSQAPKLLFHYYDKDFNNEADTPDNFQSRRPNTSFCFLDIRSPGLGDTAMYLCATSGWTGEEREKLFFGSGTQLSVL.